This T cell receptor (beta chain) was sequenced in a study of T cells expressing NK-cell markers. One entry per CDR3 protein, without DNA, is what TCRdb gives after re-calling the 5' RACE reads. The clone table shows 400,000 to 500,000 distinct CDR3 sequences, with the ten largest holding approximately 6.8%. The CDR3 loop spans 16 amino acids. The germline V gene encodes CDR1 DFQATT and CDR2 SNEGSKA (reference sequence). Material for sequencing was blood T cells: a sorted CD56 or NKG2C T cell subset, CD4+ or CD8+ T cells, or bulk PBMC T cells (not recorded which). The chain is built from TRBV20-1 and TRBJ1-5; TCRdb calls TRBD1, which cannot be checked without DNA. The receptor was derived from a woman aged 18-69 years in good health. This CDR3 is CSAFLAGHKINQPQHF.